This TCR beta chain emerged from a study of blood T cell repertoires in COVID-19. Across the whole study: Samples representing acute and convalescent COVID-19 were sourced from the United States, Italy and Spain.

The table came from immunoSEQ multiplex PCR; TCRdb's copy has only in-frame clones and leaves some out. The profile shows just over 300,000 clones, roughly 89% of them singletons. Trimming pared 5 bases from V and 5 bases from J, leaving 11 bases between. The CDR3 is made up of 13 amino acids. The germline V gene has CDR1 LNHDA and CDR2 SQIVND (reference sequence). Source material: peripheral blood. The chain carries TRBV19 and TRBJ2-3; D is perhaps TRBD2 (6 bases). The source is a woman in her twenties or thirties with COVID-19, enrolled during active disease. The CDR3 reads CASSPGEVDTQYF. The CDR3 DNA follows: TGTGCCAGTAGTCCTGGGGAGGTAGATACGCAGTATTTT.